This note documents a single T cell receptor beta chain sequence. This sample stems from a study of monozygotic twins with inflammatory bowel disease. Looked up from germline, CDR1 is SGHDN and CDR2 is FVKESK. This CDR3 is built from 13 residues. Incorporation of UMIs carrying a 6-nucleotide sample barcode was performed by template switching. TCRdb processed the 5' RACE reads again and assigns one entry to each CDR3 protein, with no DNA. This specimen shows more than 75,000 distinct CDR3 sequences; the ten leading clones hold around 7%. The sequence was obtained from a human donor with ulcerative colitis or Crohn's disease, or a healthy co-twin of an affected twin (not recorded which). This chain links TRBV14 with TRBJ2-5. The sequenced sample consisted of blood. CDR3 sequence: CASSQAPQETQYF.